This T cell receptor (beta chain) was retrieved from a study of shared clonotypes between healthy human individuals. CD45RO-negative, CCR7-positively selected cells formed the naive CD8 fraction, excluding terminally differentiated effector memory CD45RA+ cells. V gave up 5 bases and J gave up 1 base; unmatched junction bases: 6. Looked up from germline, CDR1 is SNHLY and CDR2 is FYNNEI. The CDR3 contains 18 residues. A remark on this clone: Its antigen is unidentified.

Points from the study as a whole: Researchers sampled blood only, noting tissue repertoires likely differ. When naive CD4 clonotypes were compared across a handful of donors, 4% to 5.5% were shared.

Assay used: immunoSEQ multiplex PCR; TCRdb lists only in-frame clones, some missing. The sample holds 1.5 million to 2.5 million clones; 85% to 95% are singletons and the top ten take less than 1.5%. This sequence originates from a man younger than 35 in good health. The chain links TRBV2 to TRBJ2-4; 15 bases fit TRBD2. The material sequenced was naive CD8+ T cells sorted from blood. This CDR3 is CASSSGLAGGLAKNIQYF. The CDR3 DNA follows: TGTGCCAGCAGTTCGGGACTAGCGGGAGGTCTCGCCAAAAACATTCAGTACTTC. The variable domain in full, with the rest retrieved from reference TRBV2 and TRBJ2-4, is EPEVTQTPSHQVTQMGQEVILRCVPISNHLYFYWYRQILGQKVEFLVSFYNNEISEKSEIFDDQFSVERPDGSNFTLKIRSTKLEDSAMYFCASSSGLAGGLAKNIQYFGAGTRLSVL.